The rows below give T cell receptor beta chains drawn from one sample of a study of blood T cell repertoires in COVID-19. Using immunoSEQ multiplex PCR, the repertoire was profiled, and TCRdb retains in-frame clones only, with some absent. This table has over 200,000 clones, approximately 80% appearing once. The sequencing sample was made of peripheral blood. The receptors were sampled from a man aged 40-49 years with acute or convalescent COVID-19. Both conserved end residues are part of each CDR3. A D gene is named only where the DNA matches it firmly. Some rows have no size entry. The others give once, few or many, or a class for an expanded clone.

v_gene,abundance,d_gene,j_gene,CDR3aa,CDR3nt
TRBV6-1,NA,NA,TRBJ1-3,CASSEAGGQSSGNTIYF,TGTGCCAGCAGTGAAGCGGGGGGTCAGAGCTCTGGAAACACCATATATTTT
TRBV12-3/TRBV12-4,NA,NA,TRBJ1-2,CASSLGRNYGYTF,TGTGCCAGCAGTTTAGGTCGGAACTATGGCTACACCTTC
TRBV9,NA,NA,TRBJ2-3,CASTPRTGTDTQYF,TGTGCCAGCACCCCGCGGACTGGCACAGATACGCAGTATTTT
TRBV2,NA,NA,TRBJ1-2,CASTRLRQFYGYTF,TGTGCCAGCACTCGTCTTCGACAGTTCTATGGCTACACCTTC
TRBV13,NA,TRBD1,TRBJ1-1,CASSHGDRDTEAFF,TGTGCCAGCAGCCATGGGGACAGGGACACTGAAGCTTTCTTT
TRBV2,once,TRBD1,TRBJ1-4,CASSSALRGTGAIEKLFF,TGTGCCAGCAGTTCAGCCCTGAGGGGGACAGGGGCCATTGAAAAACTGTTTTTT
TRBV6-5,NA,TRBD2,TRBJ2-1,CASSTGTSVNNEQFF,TGTGCCAGCAGCACCGGGACTAGCGTAAACAATGAGCAGTTCTTC
TRBV5-1,NA,TRBD1,TRBJ2-1,CASSSGQGDVNEQFF,TGCGCCAGCAGCTCCGGACAGGGGGATGTGAATGAGCAGTTCTTC
TRBV9,NA,TRBD1,TRBJ2-3,CASSGPGQSTDTQYF,TGTGCCAGCAGCGGACCGGGACAGAGCACAGATACGCAGTATTTT
TRBV18,NA,NA,TRBJ1-5,CASSTRKADQPQHF,TGTGCCAGCTCAACCCGGAAGGCGGATCAGCCCCAGCATTTT
TRBV5-1,NA,NA,TRBJ1-6,CASSLGGVGNSPLHF,TGCGCCAGCAGCTTGGGAGGCGTCGGGAATTCACCCCTCCACTTT
TRBV19,NA,NA,TRBJ2-5,CASSTGVTYQETQYF,TGTGCCAGTAGTACGGGAGTTACCTATCAAGAGACCCAGTACTTC
TRBV19,NA,TRBD2,TRBJ2-2,CASRTGGPNTGELFF,TGTGCCAGTAGGACGGGAGGGCCTAACACCGGGGAGCTGTTTTTT
TRBV4-2,NA,NA,TRBJ2-2,CASSQDPPKGYNTGELFF,TGTGCCAGCAGCCAAGATCCGCCGAAGGGGTACAACACCGGGGAGCTGTTTTTT
TRBV7-9,NA,TRBD1,TRBJ1-1,CASSLGQEAFF,TGTGCCAGCAGCTTGGGACAGGAAGCTTTCTTT
TRBV18,NA,TRBD2,TRBJ2-7,CASSPDLAGVHEQYF,TGTGCCAGCTCTCCTGACCTCGCGGGAGTGCACGAGCAGTACTTC
TRBV28,NA,NA,TRBJ1-6,CASDRSSYNSPLHF,TGTGCCAGCGACCGGAGCTCCTATAATTCACCCCTCCACTTT
TRBV10-3,NA,TRBD1,TRBJ1-4,CAISDSGQGATNEKLFF,TGTGCCATCAGTGACTCGGGACAGGGGGCAACTAATGAAAAACTGTTTTTT
TRBV19,NA,TRBD2,TRBJ2-1,CASSRRLAGGPLNEQFF,TGTGCCAGTAGTAGAAGACTAGCGGGAGGGCCCCTCAATGAGCAGTTCTTC
TRBV3-1/TRBV3-2,NA,TRBD1,TRBJ1-3,CASSQVYRGPGNTIYF,TGTGCCAGCAGCCAAGTGTACAGGGGGCCGGGAAACACCATATATTTT
TRBV3-1/TRBV3-2,NA,TRBD1,TRBJ1-4,CASSLGTATNEKLFF,TGTGCCAGCAGCCTCGGGACAGCAACTAATGAAAAACTGTTTTTT
TRBV6-5,NA,NA,TRBJ2-1,CASSYTWARNEQFF,TGTGCCAGCAGTTACACCTGGGCCCGGAATGAGCAGTTCTTC
TRBV7-8,NA,TRBD1,TRBJ1-5,CASSTPGQGNQPQHF,TGTGCCAGCAGCACACCGGGACAGGGGAATCAGCCCCAGCATTTT
TRBV18,NA,TRBD1,TRBJ1-1,CASSPAGQSRDTEAFF,TGTGCCAGCTCACCCGCGGGACAGTCGAGGGACACTGAAGCTTTCTTT
TRBV9,NA,TRBD2,TRBJ2-3,CASSARLAGNTDTQYF,TGTGCCAGCAGCGCCAGACTAGCGGGCAACACAGATACGCAGTATTTT
TRBV13,NA,TRBD1,TRBJ2-7,CASSFGTEAYEQYF,TGTGCCAGCAGCTTTGGGACAGAGGCCTACGAGCAGTACTTC
TRBV6-5,few,TRBD1,TRBJ1-2,CASTTTGGASGYTF,TGTGCCAGCACCACGACAGGGGGCGCGAGTGGCTACACCTTC
TRBV11-2,NA,TRBD1,TRBJ1-2,CASSPLDRDYGYTF,TGTGCCAGCAGCCCGCTAGACAGGGACTATGGCTACACCTTC
TRBV19,NA,NA,TRBJ2-7,CASSKRERLPYEQYF,TGTGCCAGTAGTAAGAGGGAACGTCTCCCCTACGAGCAGTACTTC
TRBV27,NA,NA,TRBJ1-1,CASSLGRGMLNTEAFF,TGTGCCAGCAGTTTGGGGAGGGGCATGCTGAACACTGAAGCTTTCTTT
TRBV2,NA,NA,TRBJ2-7,CASSDRGIQYF,TGTGCCAGCAGTGACAGAGGGATCCAGTACTTC
TRBV27,NA,NA,TRBJ2-1,CASSQQGTNNEQFF,TGTGCCAGCAGTCAACAGGGAACCAACAATGAGCAGTTCTTC
TRBV7-9,NA,NA,TRBJ2-1,CASSLDLSWRARSYNEQFF,TGTGCCAGCAGCTTAGATCTGTCTTGGCGGGCCAGGAGTTACAATGAGCAGTTCTTC
TRBV10-3,NA,NA,TRBJ2-6,CAISELGAGANVLTF,TGTGCCATCAGTGAGTTAGGGGCTGGGGCCAACGTCCTGACTTTC
TRBV7-2,NA,NA,TRBJ1-2,CASSSTGRAYGYTF,TGTGCCAGCAGCTCAACAGGCAGGGCCTATGGCTACACCTTC
TRBV6-1,NA,NA,TRBJ1-4,CASSQGNEKLFF,TGTGCCAGCAGCCAGGGAAATGAAAAACTGTTTTTT
TRBV6-2/TRBV6-3,NA,NA,TRBJ2-1,CASSRGTGVPFF,TGTGCCAGCAGTCGGGGGACTGGGGTTCCGTTCTTC
TRBV18,NA,TRBD1,TRBJ1-1,CASSPVGQVGVTEAFF,TGTGCCAGCTCACCAGTGGGACAGGTCGGAGTCACTGAAGCTTTCTTT
TRBV12-3/TRBV12-4,NA,NA,TRBJ1-1,CASSPTENTEAFF,TGTGCCAGCAGTCCGACAGAGAACACTGAAGCTTTCTTT
TRBV14,NA,NA,TRBJ2-3,CASSLRVLDTQYF,TGTGCCAGCAGCCTCAGGGTGTTGGATACGCAGTATTTT
TRBV5-1,NA,TRBD1,TRBJ2-1,CASSAGTGKGGEQFF,TGCGCCAGCAGCGCAGGGACAGGGAAGGGAGGTGAGCAGTTCTTC
TRBV25-1,NA,TRBD1,TRBJ2-1,CASSESGQNNEQFF,TGTGCCAGCAGTGAATCGGGACAGAACAATGAGCAGTTCTTC
TRBV5-1,NA,TRBD1,TRBJ1-2,CASSLTGVLYYGYTF,TGCGCCAGCAGCTTAACAGGGGTCCTGTACTATGGCTACACCTTC
TRBV5-1,NA,TRBD2,TRBJ2-2,CASTDKAGVTGELFF,TGCGCCAGCACCGACAAAGCGGGAGTTACCGGGGAGCTGTTTTTT
TRBV6-5,NA,NA,TRBJ2-7,CASSYGGAGSYEQYF,TGTGCCAGCAGTTACGGGGGGGCAGGCTCGTACGAGCAGTACTTC
TRBV3-1/TRBV3-2,NA,NA,TRBJ2-1,CASSSGTGNEQFF,TGTGCCAGCAGCTCCGGGACTGGAAATGAGCAGTTCTTC
TRBV7-8,NA,TRBD1,TRBJ1-1,CASSEQTGTEAFF,TGTGCCAGCAGCGAACAGACAGGGACTGAAGCTTTCTTT
TRBV7-2,NA,NA,TRBJ1-2,CASSLNPGNYGYTF,TGTGCCAGCAGCCTAAACCCAGGGAACTATGGCTACACCTTC
TRBV12-3/TRBV12-4,NA,NA,TRBJ2-1,CASSLGAPDEQFF,TGTGCCAGCAGTTTAGGGGCCCCGGATGAGCAGTTCTTC
TRBV10-3,NA,TRBD1,TRBJ1-1,CAIRPEQGASTEAFF,TGTGCCATCAGACCGGAACAGGGGGCGAGCACTGAAGCTTTCTTT
TRBV5-4,few,TRBD2,TRBJ2-7,CASSFSGSVREQYF,TGTGCCAGCAGCTTTAGCGGGAGTGTCCGCGAGCAGTACTTC
TRBV18,NA,NA,TRBJ1-6,CASSPGPTVSPLHF,TGTGCCAGCTCACCAGGGCCGACGGTTTCACCCCTCCACTTT
TRBV6-2/TRBV6-3,NA,TRBD2,TRBJ2-7,CASSRSLATYEQYF,TGTGCCAGCAGTCGCTCACTAGCGACCTACGAGCAGTACTTC
TRBV29-1,NA,NA,TRBJ2-3,CSVEDHAGSTDTQYF,TGCAGCGTTGAAGATCATGCCGGGAGCACAGATACGCAGTATTTT
TRBV12-3/TRBV12-4,NA,NA,TRBJ2-1,CASSLAGENEQFF,TGTGCCAGCAGTTTAGCGGGAGAGAATGAGCAGTTCTTC